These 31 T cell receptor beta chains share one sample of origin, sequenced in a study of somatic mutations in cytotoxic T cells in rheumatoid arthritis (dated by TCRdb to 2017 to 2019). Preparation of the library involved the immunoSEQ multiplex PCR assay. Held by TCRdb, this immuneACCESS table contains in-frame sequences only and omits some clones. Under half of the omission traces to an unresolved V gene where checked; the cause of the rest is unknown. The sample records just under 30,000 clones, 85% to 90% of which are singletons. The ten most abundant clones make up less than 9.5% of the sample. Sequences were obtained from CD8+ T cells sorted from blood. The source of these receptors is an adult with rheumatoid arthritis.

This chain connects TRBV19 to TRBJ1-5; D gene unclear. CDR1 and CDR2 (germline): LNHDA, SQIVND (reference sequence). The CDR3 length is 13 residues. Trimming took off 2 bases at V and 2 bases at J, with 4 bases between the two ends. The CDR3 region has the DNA TGTGCCAGTAGTATATTGGGCAATCAGCCCCAGCATTTT. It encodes CASSILGNQPQHF. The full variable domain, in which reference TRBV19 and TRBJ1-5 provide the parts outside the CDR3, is DGGITQSPKYLFRKEGQNVTLSCEQNLNHDAMYWYRQDPGQGLRLIYYSQIVNDFQKGDIAEGYSVSREKKESFPLTVTSAQKNPTAFYLCASSILGNQPQHFGDGTRLSIL.

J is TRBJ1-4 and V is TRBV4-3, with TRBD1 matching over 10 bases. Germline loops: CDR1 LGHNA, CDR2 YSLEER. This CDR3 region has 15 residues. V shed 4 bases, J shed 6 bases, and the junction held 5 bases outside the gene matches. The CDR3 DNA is TGCGCCAGCAGCCTGTTGGGGACAGGGGATGAAAAACTGTTTTTT. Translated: CASSLLGTGDEKLFF.

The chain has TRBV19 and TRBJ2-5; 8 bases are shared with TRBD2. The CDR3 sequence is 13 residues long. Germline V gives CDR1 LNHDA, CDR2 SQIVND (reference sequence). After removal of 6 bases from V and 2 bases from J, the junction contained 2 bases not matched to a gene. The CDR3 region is CASRLAEQETQYF. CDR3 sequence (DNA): TGTGCCAGTAGACTAGCGGAGCAAGAGACCCAGTACTTC.

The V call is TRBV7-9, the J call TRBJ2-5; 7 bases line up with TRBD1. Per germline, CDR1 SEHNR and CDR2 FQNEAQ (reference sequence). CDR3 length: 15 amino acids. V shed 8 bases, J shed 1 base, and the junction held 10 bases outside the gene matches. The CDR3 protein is CASGEATGTQETQYF. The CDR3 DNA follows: TGTGCCAGCGGGGAAGCGACAGGGACCCAAGAGACCCAGTACTTC.

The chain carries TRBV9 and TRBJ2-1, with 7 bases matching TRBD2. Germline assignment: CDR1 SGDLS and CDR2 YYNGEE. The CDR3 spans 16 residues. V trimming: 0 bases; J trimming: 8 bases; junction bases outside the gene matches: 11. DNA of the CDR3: TGTGCCAGCAGCGTAGATAAGACTAGCAGCGGCCATGAGCAGTTCTTC. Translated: CASSVDKTSSGHEQFF.

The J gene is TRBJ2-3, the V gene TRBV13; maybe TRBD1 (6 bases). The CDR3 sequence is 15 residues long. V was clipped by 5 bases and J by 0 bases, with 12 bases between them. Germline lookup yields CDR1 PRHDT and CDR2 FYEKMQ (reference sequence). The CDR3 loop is CASSTRDTSTDTQYF. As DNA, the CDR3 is TGTGCCAGCAGCACCCGGGACACCAGCACAGATACGCAGTATTTT. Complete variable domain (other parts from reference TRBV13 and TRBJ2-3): AAGVIQSPRHLIKEKRETATLKCYPIPRHDTVYWYQQGPGQDPQFLISFYEKMQSDKGSIPDRFSAQQFSDYHSELNMSSLELGDSALYFCASSTRDTSTDTQYFGPGTRLTVL.

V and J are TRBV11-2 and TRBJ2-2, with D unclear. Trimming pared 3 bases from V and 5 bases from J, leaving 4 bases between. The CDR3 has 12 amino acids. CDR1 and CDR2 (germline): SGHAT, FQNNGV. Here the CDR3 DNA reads TGTGCCAGCAGCTTCGGAACCGGGGAGCTGTTTTTT. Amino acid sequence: CASSFGTGELFF.

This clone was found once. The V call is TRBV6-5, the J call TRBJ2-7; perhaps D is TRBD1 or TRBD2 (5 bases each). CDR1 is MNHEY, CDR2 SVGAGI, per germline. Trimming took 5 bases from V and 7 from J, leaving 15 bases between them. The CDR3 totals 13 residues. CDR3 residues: CASSHGTVEEQYF. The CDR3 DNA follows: TGTGCCAGCAGTCATGGGACGGTCGAGGAGCAGTACTTC.

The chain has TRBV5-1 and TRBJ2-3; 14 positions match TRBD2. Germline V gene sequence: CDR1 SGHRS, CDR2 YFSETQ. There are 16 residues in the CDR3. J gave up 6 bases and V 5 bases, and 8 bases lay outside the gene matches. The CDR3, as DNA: TGCGCCAGCAGTCCGGGACTAGCGGGAGTCGAGGATACGCAGTATTTT. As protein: CASSPGLAGVEDTQYF.

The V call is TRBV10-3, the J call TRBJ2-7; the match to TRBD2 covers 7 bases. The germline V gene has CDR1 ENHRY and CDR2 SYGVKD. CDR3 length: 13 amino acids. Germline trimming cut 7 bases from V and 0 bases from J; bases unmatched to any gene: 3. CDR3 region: CAINAGDSYEQYF. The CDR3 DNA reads TGTGCCATCAATGCGGGAGACTCCTACGAGCAGTACTTC.

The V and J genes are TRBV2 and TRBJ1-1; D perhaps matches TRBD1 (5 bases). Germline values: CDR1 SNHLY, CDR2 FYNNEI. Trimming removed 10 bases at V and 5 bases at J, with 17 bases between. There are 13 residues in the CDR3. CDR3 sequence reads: CATKGRFNTEAFF. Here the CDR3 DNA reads TGTGCCACTAAGGGGCGGTTTAATACTGAAGCTTTCTTT.

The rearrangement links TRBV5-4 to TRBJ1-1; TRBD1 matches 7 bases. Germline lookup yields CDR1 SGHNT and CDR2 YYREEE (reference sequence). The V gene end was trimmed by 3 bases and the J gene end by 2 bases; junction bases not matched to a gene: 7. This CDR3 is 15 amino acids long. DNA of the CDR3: TGTGCCAGCAGCTCAGCCGGGACAGCAAACACTGAAGCTTTCTTT. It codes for CASSSAGTANTEAFF.

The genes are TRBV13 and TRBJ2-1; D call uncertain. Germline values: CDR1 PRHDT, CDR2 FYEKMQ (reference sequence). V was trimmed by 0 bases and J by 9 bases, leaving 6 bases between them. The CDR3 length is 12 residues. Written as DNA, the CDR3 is TGTGCCAGCAGCTTAGGCATACTTGAGCAGTTCTTC. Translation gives CASSLGILEQFF.

CDR3 sequence (DNA): TGTGCCATCAGTGTCGGGCAGCTCTACGAGCAGTACTTC. Translated, it gives CAISVGQLYEQYF. J is TRBJ2-7 and V is TRBV10-3; unclear D gene. The CDR3 runs 13 residues. V lost 4 bases and J 3 bases, leaving 10 bases between the germline ends. Germline V lookup: CDR1 ENHRY, CDR2 SYGVKD.

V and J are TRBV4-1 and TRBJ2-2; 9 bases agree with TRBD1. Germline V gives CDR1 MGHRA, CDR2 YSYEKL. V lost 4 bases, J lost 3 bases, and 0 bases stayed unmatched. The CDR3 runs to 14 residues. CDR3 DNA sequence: TGCGCCAGCAGCCGGGACAGGGACACCGGGGAGCTGTTTTTT. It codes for CASSRDRDTGELFF.

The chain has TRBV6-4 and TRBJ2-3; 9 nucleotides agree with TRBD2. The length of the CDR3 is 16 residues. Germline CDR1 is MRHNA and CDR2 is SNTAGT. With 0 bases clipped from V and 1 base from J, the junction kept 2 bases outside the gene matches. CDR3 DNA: TGTGCCAGCAGTGACTCTAGCGGGGGAGGCACAGATACGCAGTATTTT. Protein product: CASSDSSGGGTDTQYF.

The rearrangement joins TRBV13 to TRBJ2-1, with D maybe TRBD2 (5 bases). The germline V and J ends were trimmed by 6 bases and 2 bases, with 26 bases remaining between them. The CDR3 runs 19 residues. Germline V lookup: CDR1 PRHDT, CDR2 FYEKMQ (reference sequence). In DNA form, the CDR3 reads TGTGCCAGCAGAAATCCCCCGCTAGGAAGCGGCCCCACCTACAATGAGCAGTTCTTC. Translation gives CASRNPPLGSGPTYNEQFF.

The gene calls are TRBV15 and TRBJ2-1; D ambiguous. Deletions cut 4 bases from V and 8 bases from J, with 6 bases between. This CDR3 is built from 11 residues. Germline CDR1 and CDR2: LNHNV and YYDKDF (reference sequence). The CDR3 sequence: CATSIIDEQFF. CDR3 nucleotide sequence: TGTGCCACCAGCATAATAGATGAGCAGTTCTTC.

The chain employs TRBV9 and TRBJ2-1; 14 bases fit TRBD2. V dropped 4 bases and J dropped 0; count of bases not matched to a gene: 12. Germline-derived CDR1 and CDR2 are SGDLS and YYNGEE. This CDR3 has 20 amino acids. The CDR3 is CASSPLFPGLAGDSYNEQFF. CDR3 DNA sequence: TGTGCCAGCAGCCCTCTCTTCCCGGGACTAGCGGGGGACTCCTACAATGAGCAGTTCTTC.

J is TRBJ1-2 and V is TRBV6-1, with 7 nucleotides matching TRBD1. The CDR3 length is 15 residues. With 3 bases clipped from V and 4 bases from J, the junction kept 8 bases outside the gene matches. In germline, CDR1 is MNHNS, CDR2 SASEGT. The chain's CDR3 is CASSETGTFTYGYTF. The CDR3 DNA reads TGTGCCAGCAGTGAGACAGGGACCTTTACCTATGGCTACACCTTC.

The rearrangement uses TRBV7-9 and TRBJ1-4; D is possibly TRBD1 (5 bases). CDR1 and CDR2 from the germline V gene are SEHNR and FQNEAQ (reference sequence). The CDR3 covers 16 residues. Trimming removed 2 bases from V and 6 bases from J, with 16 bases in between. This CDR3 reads CASSLWGTTKDEKLFF. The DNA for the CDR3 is TGTGCCAGCAGCTTATGGGGGACTACTAAAGATGAAAAACTGTTTTTT.

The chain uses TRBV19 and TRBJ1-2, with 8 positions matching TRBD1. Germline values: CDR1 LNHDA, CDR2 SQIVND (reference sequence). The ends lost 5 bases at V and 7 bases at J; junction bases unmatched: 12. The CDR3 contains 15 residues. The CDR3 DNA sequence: TGTGCCAGTAGTCCTCCGGACAGGGAGGTCTCTGGCTACACCTTC. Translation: CASSPPDREVSGYTF.

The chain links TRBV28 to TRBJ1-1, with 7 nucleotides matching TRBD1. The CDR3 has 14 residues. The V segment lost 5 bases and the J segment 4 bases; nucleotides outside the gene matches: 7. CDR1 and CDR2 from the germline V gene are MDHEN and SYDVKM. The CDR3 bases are TGTGCCAGCAGTCTTACAGGGGATAGCACTGAAGCTTTCTTT. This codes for CASSLTGDSTEAFF. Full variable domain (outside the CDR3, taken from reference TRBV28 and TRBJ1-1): DVKVTQSSRYLVKRTGEKVFLECVQDMDHENMFWYRQDPGLGLRLIYFSYDVKMKEKGDIPEGYSVSREKKERFSLILESASTNQTSMYLCASSLTGDSTEAFFGQGTRLTVV.

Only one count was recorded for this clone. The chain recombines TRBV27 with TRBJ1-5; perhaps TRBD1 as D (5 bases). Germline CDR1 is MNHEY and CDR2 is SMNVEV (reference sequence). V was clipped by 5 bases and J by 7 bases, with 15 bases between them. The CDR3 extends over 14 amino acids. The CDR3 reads CASSEGPGGQPQHF. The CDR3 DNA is TGTGCCAGCAGTGAAGGCCCGGGGGGACAGCCCCAGCATTTT.

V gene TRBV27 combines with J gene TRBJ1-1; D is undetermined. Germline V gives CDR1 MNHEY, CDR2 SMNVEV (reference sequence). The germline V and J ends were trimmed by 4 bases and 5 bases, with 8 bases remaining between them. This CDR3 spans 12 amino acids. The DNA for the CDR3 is TGTGCCAGCAGTTCCAGGTGGACTGAAGCTTTCTTT. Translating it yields CASSSRWTEAFF.

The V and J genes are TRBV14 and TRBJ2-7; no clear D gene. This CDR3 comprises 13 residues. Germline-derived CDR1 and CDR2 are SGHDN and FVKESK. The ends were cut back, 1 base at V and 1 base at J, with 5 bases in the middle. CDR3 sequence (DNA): TGTGCCAGCAGCCAAGTCAGTTCCTACGAGCAGTACTTC. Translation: CASSQVSSYEQYF.

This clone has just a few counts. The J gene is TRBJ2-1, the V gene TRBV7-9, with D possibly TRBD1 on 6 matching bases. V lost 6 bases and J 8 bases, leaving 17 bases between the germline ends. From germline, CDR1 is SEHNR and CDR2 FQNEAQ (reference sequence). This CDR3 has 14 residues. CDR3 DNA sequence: TGTGCCAGCAGGGCACAGGGTGTTGTCGATGAGCAGTTCTTC. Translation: CASRAQGVVDEQFF.

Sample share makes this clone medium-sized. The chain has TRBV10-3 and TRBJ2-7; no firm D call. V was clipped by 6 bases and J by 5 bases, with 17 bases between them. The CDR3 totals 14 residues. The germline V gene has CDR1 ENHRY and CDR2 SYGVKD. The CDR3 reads CAISGRNGDDEQYF. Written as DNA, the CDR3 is TGTGCCATCAGCGGCCGAAACGGAGACGACGAGCAGTACTTC.

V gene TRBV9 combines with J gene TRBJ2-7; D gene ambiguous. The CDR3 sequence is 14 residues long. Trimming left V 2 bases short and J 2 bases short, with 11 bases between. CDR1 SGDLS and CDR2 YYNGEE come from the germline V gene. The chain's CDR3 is CASSVGPYAYEQYF. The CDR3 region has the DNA TGTGCCAGCAGCGTCGGACCGTACGCCTACGAGCAGTACTTC.

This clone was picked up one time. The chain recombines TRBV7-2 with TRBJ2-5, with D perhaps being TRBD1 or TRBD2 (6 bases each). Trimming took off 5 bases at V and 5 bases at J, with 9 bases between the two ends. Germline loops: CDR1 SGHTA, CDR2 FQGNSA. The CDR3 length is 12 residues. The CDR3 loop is CASSRGAETQYF. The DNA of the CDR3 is TGTGCCAGCAGCAGGGGGGCGGAGACCCAGTACTTC.

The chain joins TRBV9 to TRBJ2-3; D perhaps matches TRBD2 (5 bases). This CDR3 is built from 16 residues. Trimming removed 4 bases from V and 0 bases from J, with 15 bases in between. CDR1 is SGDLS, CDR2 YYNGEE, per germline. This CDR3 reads CASSSSGVWSTDTQYF. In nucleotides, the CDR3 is TGTGCCAGCAGCTCCTCCGGGGTTTGGAGCACAGATACGCAGTATTTT.